One and the same sample provided the 32 T cell receptor beta chains below, sequenced in a study of cytomegalovirus exposure and HLA in healthy donors. PCR used 60 Vbeta primers and 13 Jbeta primers. Method: immunoSEQ multiplex PCR; TCRdb's copy keeps in-frame clones and lacks some. The top ten hold around 1.2% of the sample, which has 100,000 to 150,000 clones, roughly 84% seen once. Input material: PBMCs. Receptors originate from a girl aged 2 to 9 in good health and CMV-seronegative.

The chain links TRBV6-1 to TRBJ2-7, with D unresolved. Trimming removed 7 bases at V and 4 bases at J, with 11 bases between. Germline V gene lookup returns CDR1 MNHNS and CDR2 SASEGT. This CDR3 is built from 12 residues. In nucleotides, the CDR3 is TGTGCCAGCACTAAAGAGGCTTACGAGCAGTACTTC. As protein: CASTKEAYEQYF.

V is TRBV4-1 and J is TRBJ1-1; possibly TRBD1 for D (5 bases). The CDR3 is made up of 16 amino acids. V lost 4 bases, J lost 4 bases, and 19 bases lay in between. CDR1 is MGHRA, CDR2 YSYEKL, per germline. CDR3 in amino acids: CASSPIGGEVGTEAFF. CDR3 coding DNA: TGCGCCAGCAGCCCCATTGGGGGGGAGGTGGGCACTGAAGCTTTCTTT.

V usage is TRBV19 and J usage is TRBJ1-1; D uncertain. This CDR3 is built from 13 residues. The germline V and J ends were trimmed by 2 bases and 1 base, with 5 bases remaining between them. Germline lookup yields CDR1 LNHDA and CDR2 SQIVND (reference sequence). CDR3 region: CASSISPNTEAFF. The CDR3 region has the DNA TGTGCCAGTAGTATATCTCCGAACACTGAAGCTTTCTTT. The full variable domain, in which reference TRBV19 and TRBJ1-1 provide the parts outside the CDR3, is DGGITQSPKYLFRKEGQNVTLSCEQNLNHDAMYWYRQDPGQGLRLIYYSQIVNDFQKGDIAEGYSVSREKKESFPLTVTSAQKNPTAFYLCASSISPNTEAFFGQGTRLTVV.

CDR3 nucleotide sequence: TGTGCCAGCAGTTCATGGGACAGGGACTACGAGCAGTACTTC. It yields the protein CASSSWDRDYEQYF. The chain couples TRBV28 to TRBJ2-7; 9 bases are a match to TRBD1. V lost 4 bases and J lost 3; bases outside the gene matches: 4. CDR1 MDHEN and CDR2 SYDVKM come from the germline V gene. This CDR3 contains 14 residues.

The chain combines TRBV7-8 with TRBJ2-7; 11 positions match TRBD2. V lost 4 bases to trimming and J lost 2 bases; unmatched junction nucleotides: 4. This CDR3 contains 15 residues. Germline V gene data show CDR1 as SGHVS and CDR2 as FQNEAQ. This chain's CDR3 is CASSYILAGAYEQYF. For the CDR3, the DNA is TGTGCCAGCAGCTATATACTAGCGGGGGCCTACGAGCAGTACTTC.

In this sample, this clone turned up once. The V call is TRBV29-1, the J call TRBJ2-5; 8 bases agree with TRBD1. CDR3 length: 13 residues. Germline CDR1 reads SQVTM; CDR2 reads ANQGSEA. Trimming cost V 4 bases and J 5 bases; bases outside gene matches: 6. Here the CDR3 reads CSVAARGRETQYF. The CDR3 DNA is TGCAGCGTTGCAGCCAGGGGGCGGGAGACCCAGTACTTC.

In this sample, this clone turned up a few times. This rearrangement joins TRBV5-1 to TRBJ2-7, with 7 nucleotides matching TRBD1. After removal of 4 bases from V and 0 bases from J, the junction contained 4 bases not matched to a gene. Germline values: CDR1 SGHRS, CDR2 YFSETQ. The CDR3 length is 14 residues. The chain's CDR3 is CASSQQGSSYEQYF. The CDR3 DNA sequence: TGCGCCAGCAGCCAACAGGGGAGCTCCTACGAGCAGTACTTC.

The chain has TRBV7-9 and TRBJ2-3; D possibly corresponds to TRBD2 (5 bases). V lost 0 bases and J 5 bases, leaving 9 bases between the germline ends. Germline CDR1 is SEHNR and CDR2 is FQNEAQ (reference sequence). The CDR3 loop spans 14 amino acids. The CDR3 reads CASSLARGGDTQYF. The CDR3 DNA sequence: TGTGCCAGCAGCTTAGCGCGCGGAGGAGATACGCAGTATTTT.

This clone has just one count. The V gene is TRBV11-2, the J gene TRBJ2-5; D perhaps matches TRBD2 (6 bases). The CDR3 has 14 residues. The ends were cut back, 5 bases at V and 5 bases at J, with 15 bases in the middle. Germline lookup yields CDR1 SGHAT and CDR2 FQNNGV. The CDR3 is CASSHNRGGETQYF. DNA for the CDR3: TGTGCCAGCAGCCATAATAGAGGAGGGGAGACCCAGTACTTC.

The chain has TRBV25-1 and TRBJ2-2; 8 bases line up with TRBD2. V gave up 6 bases and J gave up 1 base; unmatched junction bases: 10. CDR1 and CDR2 from the germline V gene are MGHDK and SYGVNS. This CDR3 has 17 residues. The CDR3 loop is CASSKQDLAGNTGELFF. In DNA form, the CDR3 reads TGTGCCAGCAGCAAGCAAGATCTAGCGGGGAACACCGGGGAGCTGTTTTTT.

The chain recombines TRBV27 with TRBJ2-7, with 9 bases lining up with TRBD1. Germline CDR1 reads MNHEY; CDR2 reads SMNVEV (reference sequence). After removal of 6 bases from V and 6 bases from J, the junction contained 3 bases not matched to a gene. This CDR3 comprises 12 residues. The CDR3 loop is CASSRTGAEQYF. CDR3 nucleotides: TGTGCCAGCAGCAGGACAGGGGCCGAGCAGTACTTC.

CDR3 in amino acids: CAWSARQRFVGAEAFF. The CDR3 nucleotides are TGTGCCTGGAGTGCTCGACAGCGATTTGTTGGCGCTGAAGCTTTCTTT. The rearrangement uses TRBV30 and TRBJ1-1, with a tentative D call TRBD1 (5 bases). Trimming took 1 base from V and 6 from J, leaving 21 bases between them. The CDR3 loop spans 16 amino acids. Germline V gene lookup returns CDR1 GTSNPN and CDR2 SVGIG (reference sequence).

The gene calls are TRBV27 and TRBJ2-7; D not resolved. The CDR3 consists of 13 residues. Trimming shortened V by 3 bases and J by 6 bases, and 12 bases separated the two germline ends. Germline assignment: CDR1 MNHEY and CDR2 SMNVEV (reference sequence). For the CDR3, the DNA is TGTGCCAGCAGTTTTAGCCAGTACGTCGAGCAGTACTTC. Encoded protein: CASSFSQYVEQYF.

The chain combines TRBV7-6 with TRBJ2-1, with 7 positions matching TRBD1. CDR1 is SGHVS, CDR2 FNYEAQ, per germline. The CDR3 has 13 amino acids. V lost 5 bases, J lost 8 bases, and 6 bases stayed unmatched. The CDR3 loop is CASSPRQGYEQFF. Here the CDR3 DNA reads TGTGCCAGCAGCCCGAGACAGGGCTATGAGCAGTTCTTC.

The chain couples TRBV27 to TRBJ2-7; the D gene is possibly TRBD1 (5 bases). This CDR3 has 12 residues. V was pared by 4 bases and J by 5 bases, with 9 bases between. The V gene's germline CDR1 is MNHEY and CDR2 SMNVEV (reference sequence). In nucleotides, the CDR3 is TGTGCCAGCAGTTCCCCAGGGAACGAGCAGTACTTC. Residues: CASSSPGNEQYF.

This clone has a single count. The V gene is TRBV9, the J gene TRBJ2-5; 8 nucleotides line up with TRBD2. The CDR3 contains 14 residues. V shed 2 bases and J 5 bases; nucleotides not matched to a gene: 5. CDR1 is SGDLS and CDR2 is YYNGEE in the germline V gene. The CDR3 sequence: CASSVTGGRETQYF. The CDR3 DNA follows: TGTGCCAGCAGCGTTACGGGGGGGCGGGAGACCCAGTACTTC.

This clone was detected only a few times. The chain couples TRBV10-1 to TRBJ2-5; 12 bases line up with TRBD1. There are 15 residues in the CDR3. Losses at the gene ends were 0 bases for V and 4 bases for J; bases not matched to a gene: 0. Germline V CDR1 and CDR2: WNHNN, SYGVQD (reference sequence). Written as DNA, the CDR3 is TGCGCCAGCAGTGAGTCGGGACAGGGGGCAGAGACCCAGTACTTC. Translation gives CASSESGQGAETQYF.

V gene TRBV5-4 combines with J gene TRBJ2-1; 10 nucleotides match TRBD1. The germline V gene encodes CDR1 SGHNT and CDR2 YYREEE (reference sequence). The length of the CDR3 is 14 residues. V lost 4 bases to trimming and J lost 10 bases; unmatched junction nucleotides: 8. The CDR3 protein is CASSGGTGAREQFF. CDR3 coding DNA: TGTGCCAGCAGCGGGGGGACAGGGGCCAGGGAGCAGTTCTTC.

This rearrangement joins TRBV25-1 to TRBJ1-1, with 11 bases fitting TRBD1. Germline-derived CDR1 and CDR2 are MGHDK and SYGVNS. The CDR3 extends over 15 amino acids. Unmatched junction bases numbered 5, after V lost 4 bases and J lost 4 bases. This CDR3 is CASSGPGTGGTEAFF. CDR3 coding DNA: TGTGCCAGCAGTGGTCCCGGGACAGGGGGCACTGAAGCTTTCTTT.

The rearrangement joins TRBV5-6 to TRBJ2-3; 9 bases fit TRBD1. The CDR3 has 17 amino acids. V trimming: 2 bases; J trimming: 0 bases; junction bases outside the gene matches: 7. Germline CDR1 reads SGHDT; CDR2 reads YYEEEE. The CDR3 DNA is TGTGCCAGCAGCTTCGCGGGACAGGGCACTAGCACAGATACGCAGTATTTT. Encoded protein: CASSFAGQGTSTDTQYF.

The chain is built from TRBV2 and TRBJ1-5; possible D gene TRBD1, 5 bases. CDR1 is SNHLY, CDR2 FYNNEI, per germline. V was trimmed by 3 bases and J by 2 bases, leaving 8 bases between them. The CDR3 runs 14 residues. Here the CDR3 reads CASSEGQRNQPQHF. The CDR3 DNA reads as TGTGCCAGCAGTGAGGGGCAGCGCAATCAGCCCCAGCATTTT.

This clone has just one count. The rearrangement uses TRBV2 and TRBJ2-7, with D perhaps matching TRBD1 (6 bases). CDR3 length equals 15 residues. In germline, CDR1 is SNHLY, CDR2 FYNNEI. Trimming took 8 bases from V and 5 from J, leaving 22 bases between them. CDR3 loop: CASYRTAQGFDEQYF. The CDR3, as DNA: TGTGCCAGCTACCGGACAGCCCAAGGTTTCGACGAGCAGTACTTC.

Here the CDR3 DNA reads TGTGCCAGCAGTGTTGAGGATGACGGAACTGGCACAGATACGCAGTATTTT. Translated, it gives CASSVEDDGTGTDTQYF. The V gene is TRBV6-4, the J gene TRBJ2-3, with D unclear. The germline gives CDR1 MRHNA, CDR2 SNTAGT. This CDR3 is 17 amino acids long. Trimming shortened V by 4 bases and J by 1 base, and 18 bases separated the two germline ends.

Here the CDR3 DNA reads TGTGCCAGCCGACGCGAGGGTCAAGAGACCCAGTACTTC. Amino acids: CASRREGQETQYF. This chain links TRBV6-5 with TRBJ2-5, with D possibly TRBD2 on 5 matching bases. V was shortened by 8 bases and J by 2 bases, with 12 bases between the two germline ends. Looked up from germline, CDR1 is MNHEY and CDR2 is SVGAGI. CDR3 length equals 13 residues.

The chain combines TRBV19 with TRBJ1-3, with 8 bases identical to TRBD1. The CDR3 is 14 amino acids. After removal of 6 bases from V and 1 base from J, the junction contained 2 bases not matched to a gene. Germline V lookup: CDR1 LNHDA, CDR2 SQIVND (reference sequence). The CDR3: CASRGTGSGNTIYF. Here the CDR3 DNA reads TGTGCCAGTAGGGGGACAGGATCTGGAAACACCATATATTTT.

The chain couples TRBV11-1 to TRBJ1-3; D call uncertain. The germline V gene encodes CDR1 SGHAT and CDR2 FQDESV (reference sequence). The CDR3 has 13 residues. V lost 5 bases and J 4 bases, leaving 9 bases between the germline ends. The CDR3 DNA sequence: TGTGCCAGCAGCGGCAGGTTGGGAAACACCATATATTTT. Residues: CASSGRLGNTIYF.

This chain connects TRBV9 to TRBJ2-3, with 7 bases lining up with TRBD2. Losses at the gene ends were 1 base for V and 1 base for J; bases not matched to a gene: 6. This CDR3 contains 16 residues. CDR1 SGDLS and CDR2 YYNGEE come from the germline V gene. In DNA form, the CDR3 reads TGTGCCAGCAGCGTACAAAGTACTAGCGGCACAGATACGCAGTATTTT. This translates into CASSVQSTSGTDTQYF.

This chain connects TRBV29-1 to TRBJ1-5, with no clear D. Germline V gene data show CDR1 as SQVTM and CDR2 as ANQGSEA. This CDR3 has 13 residues. Trimming pared 4 bases from V and 3 bases from J, leaving 10 bases between. This CDR3 reads CSVGHNPNQPQHF. The CDR3 nucleotides are TGCAGCGTTGGACACAACCCCAATCAGCCCCAGCATTTT.

The CDR3 DNA follows: TGTGCCAGCAGCTTTTCTGGGACAGGGGATGGGAGCACTGAAGCTTTCTTT. Residues: CASSFSGTGDGSTEAFF. V usage is TRBV7-9 and J usage is TRBJ1-1; 10 bases fit TRBD1. With 3 bases clipped from V and 4 bases from J, the junction kept 11 bases outside the gene matches. The CDR3 sequence is 17 residues long. Germline-derived CDR1 and CDR2 are SEHNR and FQNEAQ (reference sequence). Variable domain in full (rest from reference TRBV7-9 and TRBJ1-1): DTGVSQNPRHKITKRGQNVTFRCDPISEHNRLYWYRQTLGQGPEFLTYFQNEAQLEKSRLLSDRFSAERPKGSFSTLEIQRTEQGDSAMYLCASSFSGTGDGSTEAFFGQGTRLTVV.

V and J are TRBV6-5 and TRBJ1-6; 7 positions agree with TRBD1. This CDR3 has 13 amino acids. V shed 2 bases and J 8 bases; nucleotides not matched to a gene: 0. Germline-derived CDR1 and CDR2 are MNHEY and SVGAGI. As DNA, the CDR3 is TGTGCCAGCAGTTACGACAGGGATTCACCCCTCCACTTT. Its translation is CASSYDRDSPLHF.

The chain carries TRBV19 and TRBJ2-3, with 9 bases aligning to TRBD1. The V gene's germline CDR1 is LNHDA and CDR2 SQIVND (reference sequence). CDR3 length: 23 amino acids. Germline trimming cut 2 bases from V and 1 base from J; bases unmatched to any gene: 25. The CDR3 nucleotides read TGTGCCAGTAGTATATTTGTAAGGGACAGGGTGGTAGTCAGTTCAGGCGGCACAGATACGCAGTATTTT. This sequence encodes CASSIFVRDRVVVSSGGTDTQYF. Variable domain in full (rest from reference TRBV19 and TRBJ2-3): DGGITQSPKYLFRKEGQNVTLSCEQNLNHDAMYWYRQDPGQGLRLIYYSQIVNDFQKGDIAEGYSVSREKKESFPLTVTSAQKNPTAFYLCASSIFVRDRVVVSSGGTDTQYFGPGTRLTVL.

In regard to this clone: An end of the junction differs from the germline gene, which may be a read error. This chain links TRBV20-1 with TRBJ2-5, with D possibly matching TRBD2 (5 bases). This CDR3 spans 11 amino acids. Per the germline V gene, CDR1 is DFQATT and CDR2 is SNEGSKA (reference sequence). CDR3 amino acids: CRLGPEGTQYF. In nucleotides, the CDR3 is TGTCGACTCGGCCCAGAGGGGACCCAGTACTTC.